This T cell receptor (beta chain) appears in the sequencing data of a study of T cells after yellow fever vaccination. Findings and caveats of the study: There was a small share of clonotypes that showed up in both the CD4 and CD8 compartments.

Turning to this clonotype: What it binds is unknown.

The germline V gene encodes CDR1 MNHEY and CDR2 SVGAGI. The CDR3 has 16 residues. The V and J ends lost 7 bases and 0 bases, in that order; junction bases with no gene match: 11. Template switching with 5'RACE generated the TCR cDNA and added a universal primer site and UMIs. TCRdb called the 5' RACE reads again in MiXCR, with one record for every CDR3 protein. The profile shows around 200,000 distinct CDR3 sequences, around 10% of them singletons. This TCR derives from a man aged 18 to 29 who received the YFV17D yellow fever vaccine. This chain links TRBV6-5 with TRBJ2-5; 7 bases are a match to TRBD2. The material sequenced was CD8+ T cells sorted from PBMCs, taken 15 days after the yellow fever booster vaccination. The CDR3 DNA follows: TGTGCCAGCACCCCGGAATGGGGGGGATACCAAGAGACCCAGTACTTC. As protein: CASTPEWGGYQETQYF.